This T cell receptor (beta chain) came from a study of blood T cell repertoires in COVID-19. Study overall: There were acute and convalescent COVID-19 samples, and they came from the United States, Italy and Spain. The cDNA or gDNA used as material had been derived from T cells, B-cell-depleted T cells, or PBMCs.

As handled by the study authors: Reference gene primer amplification in the assay estimated nucleated cell counts. The data were produced by immunoSEQ multiplex PCR, yet TCRdb's version contains in-frame clones alone and is incomplete. Clone size and the V and J calls come from that table; the DNA yielded D and trimming. The profile shows 110,000 or so clones, about four fifths of them singletons. Looked up from germline, CDR1 is GTSNPN and CDR2 is SVGIG (reference sequence). CDR3 length equals 12 residues. V was trimmed by 4 bases and J by 0 bases, leaving 7 bases between them. V usage is TRBV30 and J usage is TRBJ2-7; tentatively, D is TRBD1 (6 bases). The specimen sequenced was peripheral blood. This receptor was obtained from a human donor in a cohort sampled during active COVID-19. This CDR3 reads CAWTGDSYEQYF. The CDR3 DNA reads TGTGCCTGGACAGGGGACTCCTACGAGCAGTACTTC. The whole variable domain, remainder taken from reference TRBV30 and TRBJ2-7, is SQTIHQWPATLVQPVGSPLSLECTVEGTSNPNLYWYRQAAGRGLQLLFYSVGIGQISSEVPQNLSASRPQDRQFILSSKKLLLSDSGFYLCAWTGDSYEQYFGPGTRLTVT.